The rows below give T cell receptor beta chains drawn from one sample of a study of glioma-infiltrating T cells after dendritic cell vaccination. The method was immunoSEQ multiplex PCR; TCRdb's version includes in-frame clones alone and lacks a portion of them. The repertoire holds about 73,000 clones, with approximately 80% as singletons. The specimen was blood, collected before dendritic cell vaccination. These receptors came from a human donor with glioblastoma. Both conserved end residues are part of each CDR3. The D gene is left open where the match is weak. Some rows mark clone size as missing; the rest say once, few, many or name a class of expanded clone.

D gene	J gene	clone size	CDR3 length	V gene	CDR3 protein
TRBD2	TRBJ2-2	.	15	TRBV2	CASSRSGGNTGELFF
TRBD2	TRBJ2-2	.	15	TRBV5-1	CASSFSGQNTGELFF
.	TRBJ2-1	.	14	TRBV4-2	CASSQDPSNYEQFF
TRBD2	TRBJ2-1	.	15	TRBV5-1	CASSPGGAAYNEQFF
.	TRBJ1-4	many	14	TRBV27	CASSSDATNEKLFF
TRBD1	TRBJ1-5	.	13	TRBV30	CAWRGQGDQPQHF
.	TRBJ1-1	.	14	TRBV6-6	CASTIKSGNTEAFF
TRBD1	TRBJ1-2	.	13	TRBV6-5	CASKSGTGYGYTF
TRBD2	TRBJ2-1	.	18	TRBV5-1	CASSLYSSGSYSYNEQFF
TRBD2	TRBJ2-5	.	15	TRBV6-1	CVGAGGLAGGETQYF
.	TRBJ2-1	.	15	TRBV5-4	CASSLELSENNEQFF
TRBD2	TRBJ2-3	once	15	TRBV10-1	CASSDPAGGSDTQYF
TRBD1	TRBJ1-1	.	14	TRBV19	CASSTDRFDTEAFF
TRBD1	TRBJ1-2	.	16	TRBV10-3	CAISESELGTDYGYTF
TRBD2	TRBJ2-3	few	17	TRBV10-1	CASSESGRGAATDTQYF
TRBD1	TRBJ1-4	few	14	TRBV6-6	CASRRTGGGEKLFF
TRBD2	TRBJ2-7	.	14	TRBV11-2	CASRGLAGSYEQYF
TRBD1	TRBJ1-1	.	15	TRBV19	CASSTGRQGHTEAFF
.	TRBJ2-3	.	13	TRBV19	CASSMQGTDTQYF
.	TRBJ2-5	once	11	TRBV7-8	CASSDRETQYF
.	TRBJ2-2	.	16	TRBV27	CASSSRTWGVTGELLF